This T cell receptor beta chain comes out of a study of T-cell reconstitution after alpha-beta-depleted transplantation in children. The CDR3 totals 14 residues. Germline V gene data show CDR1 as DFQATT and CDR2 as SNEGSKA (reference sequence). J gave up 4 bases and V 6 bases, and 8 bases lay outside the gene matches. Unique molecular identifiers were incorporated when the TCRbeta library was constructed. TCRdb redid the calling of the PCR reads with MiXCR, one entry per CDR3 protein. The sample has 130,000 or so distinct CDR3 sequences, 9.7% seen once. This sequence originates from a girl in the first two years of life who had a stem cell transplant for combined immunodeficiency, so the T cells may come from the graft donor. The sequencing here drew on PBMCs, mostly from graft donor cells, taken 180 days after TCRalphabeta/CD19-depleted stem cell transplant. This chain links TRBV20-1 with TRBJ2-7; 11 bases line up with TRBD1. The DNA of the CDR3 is TGCAGTGCCACCCGCGGGACAGGGGGATACGAGCAGTACTTC. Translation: CSATRGTGGYEQYF.